This T cell receptor (beta chain) came from a study of control samples from healthy donors and cancer patients. The table came from immunoSEQ multiplex PCR; TCRdb's copy has only in-frame clones and leaves some out. The profile shows 150,000 to 200,000 clones, about 91% of them singletons. This CDR3 region has 13 residues. V gave up 5 bases and J gave up 6 bases, with 11 bases separating them. Germline values: CDR1 SGHNT, CDR2 YENEEA. This clone is a singleton in its sample. This chain joins TRBV11-3 and TRBJ2-1; D gene uncertain. This clonotype originated in a middle-aged woman in good health. Sequencing input: blood. The CDR3 protein is CASSLGEFNEQFF. Written as DNA, the CDR3 is TGTGCCAGCAGCCTTGGGGAATTCAATGAGCAGTTCTTC.